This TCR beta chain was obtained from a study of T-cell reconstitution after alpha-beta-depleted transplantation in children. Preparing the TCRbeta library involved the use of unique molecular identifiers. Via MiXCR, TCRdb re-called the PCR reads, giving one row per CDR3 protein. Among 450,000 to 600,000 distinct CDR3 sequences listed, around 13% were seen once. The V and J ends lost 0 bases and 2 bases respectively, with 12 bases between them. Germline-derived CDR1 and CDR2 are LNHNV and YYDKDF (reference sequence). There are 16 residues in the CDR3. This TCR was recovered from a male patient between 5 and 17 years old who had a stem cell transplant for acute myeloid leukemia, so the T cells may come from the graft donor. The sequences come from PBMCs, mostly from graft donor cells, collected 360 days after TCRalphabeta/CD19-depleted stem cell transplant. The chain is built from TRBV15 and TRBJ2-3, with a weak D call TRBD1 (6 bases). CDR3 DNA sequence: TGTGCCACCAGCAGAGACCACACAGGGATCACAGATACGCAGTATTTT. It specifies CATSRDHTGITDTQYF. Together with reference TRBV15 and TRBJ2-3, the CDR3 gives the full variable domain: DAMVIQNPRYQVTQFGKPVTLSCSQTLNHNVMYWYQQKSSQAPKLLFHYYDKDFNNEADTPDNFQSRRPNTSFCFLDIRSPGLGDTAMYLCATSRDHTGITDTQYFGPGTRLTVL.